This TCR beta chain was found in a study of blood T cell repertoires in COVID-19. Per the authors' pipeline: Estimated nucleated cell counts came from reference gene primer amplification. The method was immunoSEQ multiplex PCR; TCRdb's version includes in-frame clones alone and lacks a portion of them. V and J calls and clone size come straight from that table; D and trimming were deduced from the DNA. The repertoire holds about 50,000 clones, 65% to 90% seen once, with about 22% in the top ten. CDR1 is SGHVS, CDR2 FQNEAQ, per germline. With V trimmed by 3 bases and J by 3 bases, 12 bases remained unmatched. This CDR3 region has 20 residues.

The TCR comes from a woman older than 75 with COVID-19, enrolled during active disease. The rearrangement uses TRBV7-8 and TRBJ2-6, with 12 bases lining up with TRBD1. Material for sequencing was peripheral blood. CDR3 residues: CASSFRIGTGGLGGANVLTF. The DNA of the CDR3 is TGTGCCAGCAGCTTCAGAATCGGGACAGGGGGCCTTGGTGGGGCCAACGTCCTGACTTTC. Looking up the rest from reference TRBV7-8 and TRBJ2-6 gives the full variable domain: GAGVSQSPRYKVAKRGQDVALRCDPISGHVSLFWYQQALGQGPEFLTYFQNEAQLDKSGLPSDRFFAERPEGSVSTLKIQRTQQEDSAVYLCASSFRIGTGGLGGANVLTFGAGSRLTVL.